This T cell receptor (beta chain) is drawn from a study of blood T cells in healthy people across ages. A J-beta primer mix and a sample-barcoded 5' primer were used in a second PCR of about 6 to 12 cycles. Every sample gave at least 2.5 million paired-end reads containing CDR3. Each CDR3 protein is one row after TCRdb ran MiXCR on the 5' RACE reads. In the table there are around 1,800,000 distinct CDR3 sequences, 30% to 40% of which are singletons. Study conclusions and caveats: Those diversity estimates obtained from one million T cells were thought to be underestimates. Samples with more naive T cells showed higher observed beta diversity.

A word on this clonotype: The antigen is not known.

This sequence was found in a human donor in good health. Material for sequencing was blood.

The CDR3 DNA sequence: TGTGCCACCAGCAGAGATATCTCCTATAATTCACCCCTCCACTTT. It specifies CATSRDISYNSPLHF. The chain uses TRBV15 and TRBJ1-6, with unresolved D. CDR3 length equals 15 residues. CDR1 and CDR2 (germline): LNHNV, YYDKDF (reference sequence). The ends were cut back, 0 bases at V and 0 bases at J, with 3 bases in the middle.